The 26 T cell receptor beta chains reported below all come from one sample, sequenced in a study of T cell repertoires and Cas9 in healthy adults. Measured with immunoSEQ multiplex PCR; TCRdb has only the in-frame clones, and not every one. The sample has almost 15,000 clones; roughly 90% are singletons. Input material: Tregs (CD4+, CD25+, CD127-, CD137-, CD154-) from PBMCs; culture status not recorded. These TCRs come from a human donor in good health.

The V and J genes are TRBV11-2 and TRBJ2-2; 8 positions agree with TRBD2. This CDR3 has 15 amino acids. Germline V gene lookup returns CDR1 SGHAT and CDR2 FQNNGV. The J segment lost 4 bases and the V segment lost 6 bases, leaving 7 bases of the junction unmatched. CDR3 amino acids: CASSFSGGVTGELFF. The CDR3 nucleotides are TGTGCCAGCAGTTTCAGCGGGGGAGTCACCGGGGAGCTGTTTTTT.

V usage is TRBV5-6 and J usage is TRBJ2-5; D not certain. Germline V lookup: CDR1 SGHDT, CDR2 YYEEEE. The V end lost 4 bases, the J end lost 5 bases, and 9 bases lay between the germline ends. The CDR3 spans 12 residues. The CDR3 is CASSSLRETQYF. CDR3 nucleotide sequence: TGTGCCAGCAGCAGCCTACGGGAGACCCAGTACTTC.

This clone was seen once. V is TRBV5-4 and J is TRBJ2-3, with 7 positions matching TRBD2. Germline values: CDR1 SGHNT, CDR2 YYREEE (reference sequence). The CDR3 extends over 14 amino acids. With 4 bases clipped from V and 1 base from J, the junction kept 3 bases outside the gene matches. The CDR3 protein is CASSVRGGTDTQYF. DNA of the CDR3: TGTGCCAGCAGCGTACGGGGGGGCACAGATACGCAGTATTTT.

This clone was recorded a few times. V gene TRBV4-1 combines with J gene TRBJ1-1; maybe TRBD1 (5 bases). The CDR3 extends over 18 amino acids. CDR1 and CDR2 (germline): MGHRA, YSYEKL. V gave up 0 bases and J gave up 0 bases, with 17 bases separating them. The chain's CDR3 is CASSQDPAGQGMNTEAFF. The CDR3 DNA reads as TGCGCCAGCAGCCAAGATCCGGCAGGCCAGGGAATGAACACTGAAGCTTTCTTT.

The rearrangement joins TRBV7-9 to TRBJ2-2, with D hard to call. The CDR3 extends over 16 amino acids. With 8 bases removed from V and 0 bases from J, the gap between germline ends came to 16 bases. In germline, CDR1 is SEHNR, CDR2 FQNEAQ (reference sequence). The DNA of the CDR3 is TGTGCCAGCGGCAAAAACACTAACGCGAACACCGGGGAGCTGTTTTTT. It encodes CASGKNTNANTGELFF.

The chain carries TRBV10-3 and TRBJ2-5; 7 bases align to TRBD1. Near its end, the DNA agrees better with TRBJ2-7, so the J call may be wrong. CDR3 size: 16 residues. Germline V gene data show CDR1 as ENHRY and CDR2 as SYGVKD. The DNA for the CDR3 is TGTGCCATCAGTGAGTGGGGTGGGGACAGTTCCTACGAGCAGTACTTC. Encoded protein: CAISEWGGDSSYEQYF.

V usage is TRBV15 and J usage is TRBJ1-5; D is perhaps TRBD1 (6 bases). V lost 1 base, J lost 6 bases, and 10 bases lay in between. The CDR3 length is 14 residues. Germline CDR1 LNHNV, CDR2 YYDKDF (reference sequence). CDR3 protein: CATSRVMDSQPQHF. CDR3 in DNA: TGTGCCACCAGCAGAGTTATGGACAGTCAGCCCCAGCATTTT.

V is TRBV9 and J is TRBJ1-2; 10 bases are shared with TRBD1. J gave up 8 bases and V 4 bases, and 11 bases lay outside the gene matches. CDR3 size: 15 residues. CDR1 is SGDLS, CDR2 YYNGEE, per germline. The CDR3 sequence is CASSRMTGGAAGYTF. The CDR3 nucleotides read TGTGCCAGCAGCAGGATGACAGGGGGCGCGGCCGGCTACACCTTC.

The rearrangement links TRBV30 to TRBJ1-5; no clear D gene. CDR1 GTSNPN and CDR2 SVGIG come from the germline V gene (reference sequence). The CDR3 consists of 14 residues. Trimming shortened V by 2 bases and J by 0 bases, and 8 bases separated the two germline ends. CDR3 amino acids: CAWSIWGSNQPQHF. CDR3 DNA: TGTGCCTGGAGTATTTGGGGTAGCAATCAGCCCCAGCATTTT.

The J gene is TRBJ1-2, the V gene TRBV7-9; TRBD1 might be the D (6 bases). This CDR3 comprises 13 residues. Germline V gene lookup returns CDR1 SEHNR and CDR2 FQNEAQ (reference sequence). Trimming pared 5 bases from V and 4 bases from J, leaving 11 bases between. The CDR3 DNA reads TGTGCCAGCAGCCTGACAGGAGGCTATGGCTACACCTTC. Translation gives CASSLTGGYGYTF.

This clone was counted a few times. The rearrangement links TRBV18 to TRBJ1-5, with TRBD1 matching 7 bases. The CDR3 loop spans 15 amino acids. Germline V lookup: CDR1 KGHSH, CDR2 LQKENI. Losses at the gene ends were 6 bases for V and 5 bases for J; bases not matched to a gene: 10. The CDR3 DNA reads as TGTGCCAGCTCGCCTGGGACAGATAAGGATCAGCCCCAGCATTTT. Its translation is CASSPGTDKDQPQHF.

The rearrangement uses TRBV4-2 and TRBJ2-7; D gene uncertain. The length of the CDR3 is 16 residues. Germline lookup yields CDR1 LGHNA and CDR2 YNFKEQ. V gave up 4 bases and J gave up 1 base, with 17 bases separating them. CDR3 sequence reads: CASSPRTPQTSYEQYF. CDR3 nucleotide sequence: TGTGCCAGCAGCCCCCGGACCCCGCAGACATCCTACGAGCAGTACTTC.

The CDR3 loop is CASSFGRDGTDTQYF. Here the CDR3 DNA reads TGCGCCAGCAGCTTCGGCCGGGATGGCACAGATACGCAGTATTTT. J is TRBJ2-3 and V is TRBV5-1; D is perhaps TRBD2 (5 bases). Trimming cost V 2 bases and J 1 base, with 11 bases left between them. The CDR3 covers 15 residues. The V gene's germline CDR1 is SGHRS and CDR2 YFSETQ.

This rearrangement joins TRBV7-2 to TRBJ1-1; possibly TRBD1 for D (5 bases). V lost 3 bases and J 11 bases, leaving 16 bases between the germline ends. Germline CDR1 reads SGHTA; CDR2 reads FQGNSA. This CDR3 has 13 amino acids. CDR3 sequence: CASSFTGDYRAFF. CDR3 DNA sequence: TGTGCCAGCAGCTTTACAGGAGATTATAGGGCTTTCTTT.

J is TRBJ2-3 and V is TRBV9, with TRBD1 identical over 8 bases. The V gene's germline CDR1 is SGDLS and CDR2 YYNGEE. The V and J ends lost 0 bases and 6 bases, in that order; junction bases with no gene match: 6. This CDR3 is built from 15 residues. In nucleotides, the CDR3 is TGTGCCAGCAGCGTAGGCGGACAGGGTATGGATACGCAGTATTTT. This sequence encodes CASSVGGQGMDTQYF.

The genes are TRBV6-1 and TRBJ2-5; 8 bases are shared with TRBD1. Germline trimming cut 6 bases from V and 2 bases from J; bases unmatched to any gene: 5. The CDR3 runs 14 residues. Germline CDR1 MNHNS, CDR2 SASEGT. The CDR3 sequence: CASRRTGSQETQYF. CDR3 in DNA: TGTGCCAGCAGACGGACAGGGTCACAAGAGACCCAGTACTTC.

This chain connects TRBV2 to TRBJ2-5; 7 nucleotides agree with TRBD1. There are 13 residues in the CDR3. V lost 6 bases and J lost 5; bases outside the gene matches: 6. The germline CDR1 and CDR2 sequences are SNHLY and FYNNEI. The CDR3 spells CASRDRVWETQYF. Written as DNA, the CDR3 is TGTGCCAGCAGAGACAGGGTTTGGGAGACCCAGTACTTC.

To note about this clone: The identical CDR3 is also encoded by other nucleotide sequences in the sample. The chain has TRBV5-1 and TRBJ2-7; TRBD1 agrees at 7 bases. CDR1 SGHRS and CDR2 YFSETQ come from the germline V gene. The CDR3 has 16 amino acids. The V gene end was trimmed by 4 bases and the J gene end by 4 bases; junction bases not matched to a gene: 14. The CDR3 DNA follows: TGCGCCAGCAGCCTGAGGCACGGGACAGAAACTTACGAGCAGTACTTC. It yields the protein CASSLRHGTETYEQYF.

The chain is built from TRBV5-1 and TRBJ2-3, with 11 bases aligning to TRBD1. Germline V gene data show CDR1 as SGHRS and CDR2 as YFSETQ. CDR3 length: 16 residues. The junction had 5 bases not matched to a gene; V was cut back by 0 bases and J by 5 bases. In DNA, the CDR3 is TGCGCCAGCAGCTTGGATCGGACAGGGGGCATAGATACGCAGTATTTT. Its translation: CASSLDRTGGIDTQYF.

The CDR3, as DNA: TGTGCCATCAGTGGAGACGGGACAGGGGTACAGCCCCAGCATTTT. It is translated as CAISGDGTGVQPQHF. This chain joins TRBV10-3 and TRBJ1-5, with TRBD1 matching 10 bases. Per the germline V gene, CDR1 is ENHRY and CDR2 is SYGVKD. The CDR3 is made up of 15 amino acids. Trimming removed 4 bases from V and 7 bases from J; junction bases left unmatched: 7.

For the CDR3, the DNA is TGTGCCAGCTCACCATGGGGGAACACTGAAGCTTTCTTT. This codes for CASSPWGNTEAFF. The J gene is TRBJ1-1, the V gene TRBV18; D unclear. V was trimmed by 2 bases and J by 1 base, leaving 5 bases between them. The germline gives CDR1 KGHSH, CDR2 LQKENI. The length of the CDR3 is 13 residues. The full variable domain, completed using reference TRBV18 and TRBJ1-1, is NAGVMQNPRHLVRRRGQEARLRCSPMKGHSHVYWYRQLPEEGLKFMVYLQKENIIDESGMPKERFSAEFPKEGPSILRIQQVVRGDSAAYFCASSPWGNTEAFFGQGTRLTVV.

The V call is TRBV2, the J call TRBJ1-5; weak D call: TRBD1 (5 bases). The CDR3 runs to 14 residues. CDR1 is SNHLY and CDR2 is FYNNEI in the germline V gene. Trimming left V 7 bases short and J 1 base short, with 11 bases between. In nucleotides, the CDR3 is TGTGCCAGCACCCGGGACCCAAGCAATCAGCCCCAGCATTTT. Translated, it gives CASTRDPSNQPQHF.

As DNA, the CDR3 is TGCGCCAGCAGCCGCCTAGCGGAGTTCCAAGAGACCCAGTACTTC. It is translated as CASSRLAEFQETQYF. The genes are TRBV5-1 and TRBJ2-5, with 7 bases identical to TRBD2. Germline CDR1 is SGHRS and CDR2 is YFSETQ. The CDR3 loop spans 15 amino acids. The ends lost 4 bases at V and 1 base at J; junction bases unmatched: 7.

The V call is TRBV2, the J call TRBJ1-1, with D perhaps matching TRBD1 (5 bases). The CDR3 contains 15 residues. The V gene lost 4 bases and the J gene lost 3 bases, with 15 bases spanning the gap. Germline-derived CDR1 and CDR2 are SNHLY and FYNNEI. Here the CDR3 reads CASSVWAGTDTEAFF. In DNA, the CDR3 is TGTGCCAGCAGTGTGTGGGCAGGGACTGACACTGAAGCTTTCTTT.

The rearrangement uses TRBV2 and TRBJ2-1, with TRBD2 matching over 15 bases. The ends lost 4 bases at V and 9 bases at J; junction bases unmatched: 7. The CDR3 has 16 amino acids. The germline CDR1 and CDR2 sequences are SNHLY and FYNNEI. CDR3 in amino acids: CASSGTSGGASAEQFF. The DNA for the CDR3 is TGTGCCAGCAGTGGGACTAGCGGGGGGGCCTCGGCTGAGCAGTTCTTC.

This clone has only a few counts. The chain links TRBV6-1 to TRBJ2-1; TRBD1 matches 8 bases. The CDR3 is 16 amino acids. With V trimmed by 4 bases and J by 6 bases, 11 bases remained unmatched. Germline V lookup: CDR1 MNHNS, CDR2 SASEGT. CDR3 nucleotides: TGTGCCAGCAGTGCGGCACAGGGGGGCGGGTCCAATGAGCAGTTCTTC. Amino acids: CASSAAQGGGSNEQFF.